Shown below are 23 T cell receptor beta chains from a single sample sequenced in a study of cytotoxic CD8 clonotypes in ibrutinib-treated CLL. Repertoires were generated with immunoSEQ multiplex PCR, while TCRdb's copy carries only in-frame clones and drops some. The repertoire holds 20,000 to 30,000 clones, 55% to 70% seen once, with 51% in the top ten. The sequences come from PBMCs, collected at disease progression, from a patient treated with ibrutinib. These receptors were obtained from a human donor with chronic lymphocytic leukemia.

The table lists this clone with a few counts. The rearrangement links TRBV9 to TRBJ2-2, with 8 bases aligning to TRBD2. V lost 3 bases to trimming and J lost 8 bases; unmatched junction nucleotides: 3. Germline V CDR1 and CDR2: SGDLS, YYNGEE. There are 13 residues in the CDR3. CDR3 bases: TGTGCCAGCAGCGCGGGACTAGTAGGGGAGCTGTTTTTT. Translated, it gives CASSAGLVGELFF.

J is TRBJ2-3 and V is TRBV6-5; D may be TRBD2 (5 bases). The CDR3 totals 14 residues. Trimming removed 0 bases from V and 2 bases from J, with 6 bases in between. The germline V gene has CDR1 MNHEY and CDR2 SVGAGI. Here the CDR3 DNA reads TGTGCCAGCAGTTACTCGCGGGCCACAGATACGCAGTATTTT. Encoded protein: CASSYSRATDTQYF.

This clone was found a few times. V gene TRBV2 combines with J gene TRBJ2-7; TRBD1 matches 7 bases. Germline CDR1 SNHLY, CDR2 FYNNEI. The V and J ends lost 6 bases and 0 bases, in that order; junction bases with no gene match: 11. This CDR3 spans 16 amino acids. CDR3 DNA sequence: TGTGCCAGCAGCCCAATTGGACAGGAATCCTCCTACGAGCAGTACTTC. Its translation is CASSPIGQESSYEQYF.

The rearrangement joins TRBV6-5 to TRBJ1-2; 11 bases agree with TRBD1. CDR1 MNHEY and CDR2 SVGAGI come from the germline V gene. The CDR3 consists of 15 residues. The J segment lost 7 bases and the V segment lost 5 bases, leaving 9 bases of the junction unmatched. The CDR3 region is CASSPGQGASIGYTF. The CDR3 coding sequence is TGTGCCAGCAGTCCCGGACAGGGGGCTTCTATTGGCTACACCTTC.

This clone was counted only a few times. The chain combines TRBV4-3 with TRBJ2-7; a possible D gene is TRBD2 (6 bases). CDR1 is LGHNA and CDR2 is YSLEER in the germline V gene. V was shortened by 3 bases and J by 3 bases, with 12 bases between the two germline ends. The CDR3 totals 14 residues. This CDR3 reads CASSQHGGVYEQYF. The CDR3, as DNA: TGCGCCAGCAGCCAGCACGGAGGGGTCTACGAGCAGTACTTC.

V is TRBV6-5 and J is TRBJ2-3; possible D gene TRBD1, 5 bases. Trimming took 2 bases from V and 0 from J, leaving 9 bases between them. Germline lookup yields CDR1 MNHEY and CDR2 SVGAGI. CDR3 length: 15 amino acids. The CDR3 coding sequence is TGTGCCAGCAGTTACGGACAACATAGCACAGATACGCAGTATTTT. The encoded protein is CASSYGQHSTDTQYF.

The chain couples TRBV5-6 to TRBJ1-4; D is unresolved. CDR1 and CDR2 from the germline V gene are SGHDT and YYEEEE. CDR3 size: 17 residues. The V gene lost 3 bases and the J gene lost 3 bases, with 18 bases spanning the gap. The CDR3 protein is CASSSTRVLAPNEKLFF. DNA for the CDR3: TGTGCCAGCAGCTCGACCCGGGTCCTAGCTCCTAATGAAAAACTGTTTTTT.

The chain's CDR3 is CATSRDQSSQPQHF. Here the CDR3 DNA reads TGTGCCACCAGCAGAGATCAGAGCTCTCAGCCCCAGCATTTT. V and J are TRBV15 and TRBJ1-5; the D is unclear. The CDR3 extends over 14 amino acids. The germline V gene has CDR1 LNHNV and CDR2 YYDKDF (reference sequence). V dropped 0 bases and J dropped 6 bases, with 9 bases sitting between them.

The chain links TRBV5-1 to TRBJ2-7; D not certain. Looked up from germline, CDR1 is SGHRS and CDR2 is YFSETQ. Deletions cut 2 bases from V and 3 bases from J, with 6 bases between. CDR3 length equals 12 residues. CDR3 protein: CASSFNGYEQYF. CDR3 coding DNA: TGCGCCAGCAGCTTTAATGGCTACGAGCAGTACTTC.

V and J are TRBV29-1 and TRBJ1-2; D not resolved. This CDR3 is 13 amino acids long. The V and J ends lost 3 bases and 0 bases respectively, with 8 bases between them. Germline V lookup: CDR1 SQVTM, CDR2 ANQGSEA. This CDR3 is CSVDALANYGYTF. DNA of the CDR3: TGCAGCGTTGACGCCCTCGCTAACTATGGCTACACCTTC. The complete variable domain, with remaining parts taken from reference TRBV29-1 and TRBJ1-2, reads SAVISQKPSRDICQRGTSLTIQCQVDSQVTMMFWYRQQPGQSLTLIATANQGSEATYESGFVIDKFPISRPNLTFSTLTVSNMSPEDSSIYLCSVDALANYGYTFGSGTRLTVV.

The gene calls are TRBV5-6 and TRBJ2-7; no reliable D call. The CDR3 runs to 11 residues. V shed 4 bases and J shed 1 base, with 3 bases lying between them. Germline CDR1 and CDR2: SGHDT and YYEEEE. The CDR3 nucleotides are TGTGCCAGCAGCATTTCCTACGAGCAGTACTTC. It translates to CASSISYEQYF.

The chain employs TRBV7-3 and TRBJ2-5, with D uncertain. The CDR3 spans 15 residues. V lost 6 bases to trimming and J lost 4 bases, with 18 bases between them. Per the germline V gene, CDR1 is SGHTA and CDR2 is FQGTGA. CDR3 region: CASRPDPGPPETQYF. The DNA for the CDR3 is TGTGCCAGCAGACCAGATCCGGGTCCCCCAGAGACCCAGTACTTC.

The chain employs TRBV10-3 and TRBJ1-2; D is ambiguous. CDR1 and CDR2 (germline): ENHRY, SYGVKD. Trimming cost V 11 bases and J 1 base, with 11 bases left between them. This CDR3 contains 12 residues. CDR3 sequence: CAVLTFNYGYTF. CDR3 DNA sequence: TGTGCCGTCCTGACGTTTAACTATGGCTACACCTTC.

This clone has only a few counts. The CDR3 loop reads CASLEGALSYEQYF. As DNA, the CDR3 is TGCGCCAGCTTGGAGGGGGCACTCTCCTACGAGCAGTACTTC. The chain carries TRBV10-2 and TRBJ2-7; perhaps TRBD1 as D (7 bases). The CDR3 loop spans 14 amino acids. Between the trimmed V and J ends, which lost 8 bases and 0 bases, there was a span of 14 bases. Germline CDR1 and CDR2: WSHSY and SAAADI.

V gene TRBV11-2 combines with J gene TRBJ2-1, with 8 bases that match TRBD2. CDR1 is SGHAT and CDR2 is FQNNGV in the germline V gene. This CDR3 has 16 amino acids. The ends lost 1 base at V and 4 bases at J; junction bases unmatched: 6. The CDR3, as DNA: TGTGCCAGCAGCTTAGGGGCTAGCGGGCGTTACAATGAGCAGTTCTTC. It translates to CASSLGASGRYNEQFF.

The rearrangement links TRBV9 to TRBJ2-5; a weak D match, TRBD1 (6 bases). V was trimmed by 0 bases and J by 4 bases, leaving 10 bases between them. The germline V gene has CDR1 SGDLS and CDR2 YYNGEE. The CDR3 runs 14 residues. CDR3 sequence reads: CASSVDEGVETQYF. The CDR3 DNA is TGTGCCAGCAGCGTAGATGAGGGGGTAGAGACCCAGTACTTC.

This clone has a count of ten or more. This chain uses TRBV7-1 with TRBJ1-6; D gene unclear. TRBV7-1 has ORF status, its function being uncertain. This CDR3 has 15 amino acids. The ends were cut back, 4 bases at V and 8 bases at J, with 15 bases in the middle. Here the CDR3 DNA reads TGTGCCAGCAGCTTACGGGCAGGCCGCGATTCACCCCTCCACTTT. Its protein is CASSLRAGRDSPLHF.

The V gene is TRBV19, the J gene TRBJ2-3, with 9 bases fitting TRBD2. The CDR3 sequence is 15 residues long. V lost 3 bases to trimming and J lost 4 bases; unmatched junction nucleotides: 5. The germline V gene encodes CDR1 LNHDA and CDR2 SQIVND (reference sequence). This chain's CDR3 is CASSISSGDSDTQYF. The CDR3 bases are TGTGCCAGTAGTATTTCTAGCGGGGACTCAGATACGCAGTATTTT.

This clone appeared a few times. The chain has TRBV29-1 and TRBJ2-3; TRBD2 agrees at 14 bases. V shed 4 bases and J 1 base; nucleotides not matched to a gene: 4. The CDR3 runs to 16 residues. In germline, CDR1 is SQVTM, CDR2 ANQGSEA. The CDR3 nucleotides read TGCAGCGTTGGCGGACTAGCGGGGGGCCGCACAGATACGCAGTATTTT. It translates to CSVGGLAGGRTDTQYF.

The chain joins TRBV6-5 to TRBJ2-1; maybe TRBD1 (5 bases). V lost 4 bases and J 6 bases, leaving 13 bases between the germline ends. Germline-derived CDR1 and CDR2 are MNHEY and SVGAGI. The CDR3 is 14 amino acids. The CDR3 bases are TGTGCCAGCAGTTTATCAGGGTTGGGCAATGAGCAGTTCTTC. Translated, it gives CASSLSGLGNEQFF.

The chain uses TRBV11-2 and TRBJ2-5; 8 bases are shared with TRBD2. The V gene's germline CDR1 is SGHAT and CDR2 FQNNGV. CDR3 length: 16 residues. J was trimmed by 5 bases and V by 0 bases; bases with no gene match: 8. CDR3 nucleotides: TGTGCCAGCAGCTTAGATCAACTAGCGGCGGGCGAGACCCAGTACTTC. Amino acids: CASSLDQLAAGETQYF.

This chain joins TRBV10-3 and TRBJ1-1, with D uncertain. From germline, CDR1 is ENHRY and CDR2 SYGVKD. The germline V and J ends were trimmed by 4 bases and 1 base, with 7 bases remaining between them. CDR3 length equals 13 residues. The CDR3 bases are TGTGCCATCAGTGGTCCGGGGAACACTGAAGCTTTCTTT. This sequence encodes CAISGPGNTEAFF.

V usage is TRBV19 and J usage is TRBJ2-5, with D possibly TRBD2 on 6 matching bases. Trimming removed 3 bases at V and 1 base at J, with 9 bases between. In germline, CDR1 is LNHDA, CDR2 SQIVND (reference sequence). The CDR3 contains 14 residues. The CDR3 sequence: CASSMWGVQETQYF. CDR3 nucleotide sequence: TGTGCCAGTAGTATGTGGGGGGTCCAAGAGACCCAGTACTTC.